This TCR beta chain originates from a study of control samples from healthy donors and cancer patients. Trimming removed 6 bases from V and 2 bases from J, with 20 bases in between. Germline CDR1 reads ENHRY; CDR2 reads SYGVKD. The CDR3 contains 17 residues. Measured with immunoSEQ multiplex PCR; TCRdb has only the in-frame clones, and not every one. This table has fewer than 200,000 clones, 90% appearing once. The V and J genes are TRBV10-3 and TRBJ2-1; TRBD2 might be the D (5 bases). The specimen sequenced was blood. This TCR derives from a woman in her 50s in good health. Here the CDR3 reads CAISGDSSRRAYNEQFF. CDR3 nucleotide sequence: TGTGCCATCAGCGGGGATAGCTCCCGGAGAGCCTACAATGAGCAGTTCTTC.